Listed here are 30 T cell receptor beta chains from one sample, sequenced in a study of T cells after posttransplantation cyclophosphamide. Profiled with immunoSEQ multiplex PCR; TCRdb holds only in-frame clones, not every one. The sample lists 6,100 or so clones, roughly 80% seen once, with about a fifth in the top ten. Treatment was busulfan-fludarabine conditioning, a marrow graft, and cyclophosphamide on days +3 and +4. Sample: PBMCs, taken around 1,500 days after allogeneic stem cell transplant with posttransplant cyclophosphamide. Source of these receptors: a male patient aged 30 to 39 who received an allogeneic stem cell transplant from a related donor, was CMV-positive, and had acute GVHD only. Certain T cells may be donor cells from the graft.

V is TRBV6-1 and J is TRBJ2-1; D perhaps matches TRBD2 (6 bases). Trimming took 6 bases from V and 8 from J, leaving 20 bases between them. The CDR3 contains 15 residues. Germline V gives CDR1 MNHNS, CDR2 SASEGT. The CDR3 loop reads CASRGLPLGGDEQFF. The CDR3 nucleotides are TGTGCCAGCAGAGGACTACCTTTAGGAGGCGATGAGCAGTTCTTC.

In its sample, this clone was seen once. The chain carries TRBV6-6 and TRBJ2-2; D gene unclear. This CDR3 contains 13 residues. Germline V lookup: CDR1 MNHNY, CDR2 SVGAGI (reference sequence). Deletions cut 0 bases from V and 6 bases from J, with 5 bases between. In DNA form, the CDR3 reads TGTGCCAGCAGTTACTCGTCTGCCGGGGAGCTGTTTTTT. As protein: CASSYSSAGELFF.

The chain couples TRBV7-3 to TRBJ1-1; TRBD1 might be the D (5 bases). Germline V lookup: CDR1 SGHTA, CDR2 FQGTGA. With 5 bases removed from V and 1 base from J, the gap between germline ends came to 11 bases. The CDR3 covers 14 residues. DNA for the CDR3: TGTGCCAGCAGCCCCGCGGGGGGGAACACTGAAGCTTTCTTT. It encodes CASSPAGGNTEAFF.

This clone was seen only once. The V call is TRBV7-2, the J call TRBJ2-3; weak D call: TRBD1 (6 bases). The CDR3 totals 14 residues. In germline, CDR1 is SGHTA, CDR2 FQGNSA. V was shortened by 4 bases and J by 4 bases, with 12 bases between the two germline ends. CDR3 protein: CASSSSGQPDTQYF. CDR3 bases: TGTGCCAGCAGCTCCTCTGGACAGCCAGATACGCAGTATTTT.

The chain combines TRBV5-4 with TRBJ2-3; 8 positions agree with TRBD2. The trim removed 3 bases at V and 1 base at J, leaving 7 bases unmatched. The CDR3 is 16 residues long. Germline V CDR1 and CDR2: SGHNT, YYREEE (reference sequence). The CDR3 DNA is TGTGCCAGCAGCTCCGACGGGGGGGCTGGCACAGATACGCAGTATTTT. Amino acid sequence: CASSSDGGAGTDTQYF.

The DNA for the CDR3 is TGTGCCAGCAGTTTTTGGCCTCCAGATACGCAGTATTTT. Protein sequence: CASSFWPPDTQYF. V gene TRBV27 combines with J gene TRBJ2-3; the D is unclear. The length of the CDR3 is 13 residues. Trimming took 3 bases from V and 4 from J, leaving 8 bases between them. The germline gives CDR1 MNHEY, CDR2 SMNVEV (reference sequence).

Here the CDR3 reads CASSFEGDPETQYF. CDR3 sequence (DNA): TGTGCCAGCAGCTTTGAGGGAGACCCAGAGACCCAGTACTTC. The chain couples TRBV11-2 to TRBJ2-5; D is possibly TRBD2 (5 bases). Germline V CDR1 and CDR2: SGHAT, FQNNGV. The CDR3 is 14 amino acids. V lost 3 bases and J lost 4, with 12 bases in between.

This chain links TRBV5-4 with TRBJ2-5; 7 bases align to TRBD1. This CDR3 region has 15 residues. Trimming at V came to 4 bases and at J to 1 base, leaving 7 bases not matched to a gene. Looked up from germline, CDR1 is SGHNT and CDR2 is YYREEE (reference sequence). In DNA form, the CDR3 reads TGTGCCAGCAGCCTTCCGGACAGGTTCCAAGAGACCCAGTACTTC. Amino acids: CASSLPDRFQETQYF.

The rearrangement uses TRBV27 and TRBJ1-2; the match to TRBD1 covers 7 bases. Losses at the gene ends were 5 bases for V and 4 bases for J; bases not matched to a gene: 4. CDR1 and CDR2 from the germline V gene are MNHEY and SMNVEV (reference sequence). This CDR3 is built from 13 residues. The chain's CDR3 is CASSPTGSYGYTF. The CDR3 nucleotides are TGTGCCAGCAGTCCGACAGGGTCCTATGGCTACACCTTC.

A few counts support this clone. The V gene is TRBV7-8, the J gene TRBJ2-3, with 8 positions matching TRBD1. The J segment lost 0 bases and the V segment lost 6 bases, leaving 8 bases of the junction unmatched. This CDR3 is 16 amino acids long. Looked up from germline, CDR1 is SGHVS and CDR2 is FQNEAQ. CDR3 coding DNA: TGTGCCAGCAGTCGTTACCGGGACAGGAGCACAGATACGCAGTATTTT. Protein sequence: CASSRYRDRSTDTQYF. The whole variable domain, filled in from reference TRBV7-8 and TRBJ2-3, reads GAGVSQSPRYKVAKRGQDVALRCDPISGHVSLFWYQQALGQGPEFLTYFQNEAQLDKSGLPSDRFFAERPEGSVSTLKIQRTQQEDSAVYLCASSRYRDRSTDTQYFGPGTRLTVL.

This clone was seen a single time. This chain joins TRBV19 and TRBJ1-6; a weak D match, TRBD1 (5 bases). The CDR3 length is 16 residues. Germline values: CDR1 LNHDA, CDR2 SQIVND (reference sequence). Between the trimmed V and J ends, which lost 7 bases and 1 base, there was a span of 14 bases. Here the CDR3 reads CASTSRGGSYNSPLHF. In DNA form, the CDR3 reads TGTGCCAGTACCTCGAGGGGAGGATCCTATAATTCACCCCTCCACTTT.

The chain couples TRBV7-3 to TRBJ1-5, with 8 bases lining up with TRBD1. The junction had 2 bases not matched to a gene; V was cut back by 4 bases and J by 0 bases. CDR3 length: 15 residues. Germline V CDR1 and CDR2: SGHTA, FQGTGA. The CDR3 nucleotides read TGTGCCAGCAGCTATGGACAGGGTAGCAATCAGCCCCAGCATTTT. Translation: CASSYGQGSNQPQHF.

V usage is TRBV5-1 and J usage is TRBJ1-2, with D possibly matching TRBD1 (6 bases). This CDR3 contains 14 residues. The V gene's germline CDR1 is SGHRS and CDR2 YFSETQ. The V gene lost 3 bases and the J gene lost 8 bases, with 17 bases spanning the gap. CDR3 sequence (DNA): TGCGCCAGCAGCTCGACCACAGGGACCGGGGGCTACACCTTC. Protein: CASSSTTGTGGYTF. Full variable domain (rest looked up from reference TRBV5-1 and TRBJ1-2): KAGVTQTPRYLIKTRGQQVTLSCSPISGHRSVSWYQQTPGQGLQFLFEYFSETQRNKGNFPGRFSGRQFSNSRSEMNVSTLELGDSALYLCASSSTTGTGGYTFGSGTRLTVV.

The chain combines TRBV19 with TRBJ2-7; the match to TRBD1 covers 9 bases. Trimming removed 5 bases from V and 1 base from J; junction bases left unmatched: 6. CDR1 and CDR2 (germline): LNHDA, SQIVND (reference sequence). This CDR3 has 15 amino acids. DNA for the CDR3: TGTGCCAGTAGTGCGACCGGGACAGGGTCCTACGAGCAGTACTTC. Encoded protein: CASSATGTGSYEQYF. The full variable domain, completed using reference TRBV19 and TRBJ2-7, is DGGITQSPKYLFRKEGQNVTLSCEQNLNHDAMYWYRQDPGQGLRLIYYSQIVNDFQKGDIAEGYSVSREKKESFPLTVTSAQKNPTAFYLCASSATGTGSYEQYFGPGTRLTVT.

The J gene is TRBJ2-7, the V gene TRBV5-1, with TRBD2 matching over 8 bases. The CDR3 loop spans 15 amino acids. Germline CDR1 reads SGHRS; CDR2 reads YFSETQ. J was trimmed by 6 bases and V by 3 bases; bases with no gene match: 11. CDR3 sequence (DNA): TGCGCCAGCAGCTCCCTTAGCGGGACGGGGGCCGAGCAGTACTTC. The encoded protein is CASSSLSGTGAEQYF.

V usage is TRBV7-3 and J usage is TRBJ1-1; D may be TRBD1 (6 bases). Germline V gives CDR1 SGHTA, CDR2 FQGTGA. V lost 4 bases to trimming and J lost 5 bases, with 14 bases between them. The CDR3 sequence is 14 residues long. The CDR3 sequence is CASSSQGGGTEAFF. Written as DNA, the CDR3 is TGTGCCAGCAGCTCTCAAGGGGGGGGGACTGAAGCTTTCTTT.

V usage is TRBV19 and J usage is TRBJ1-2; possibly TRBD1 for D (5 bases). The V end was cut by 6 bases, the J end by 3 bases, with 8 bases between. Germline-derived CDR1 and CDR2 are LNHDA and SQIVND (reference sequence). The length of the CDR3 is 12 residues. CDR3 protein: CASRQGDYGYTF. The CDR3, as DNA: TGTGCCAGTAGGCAGGGTGACTATGGCTACACCTTC.

This clone has a single count. This chain links TRBV5-1 with TRBJ2-3; D may be TRBD1 (6 bases). Germline CDR1 is SGHRS and CDR2 is YFSETQ. Trimming removed 10 bases from V and 6 bases from J, with 21 bases in between. The CDR3 is 14 amino acids. The CDR3 DNA reads as TGCGCCGGGGCGGCAGGGGCCCTTTCCGATACGCAGTATTTT. It codes for CAGAAGALSDTQYF.

The CDR3, as DNA: TGTGCCATCAGTACAGGGGACACTGAAGCTTTCTTT. This codes for CAISTGDTEAFF. The rearrangement links TRBV10-3 to TRBJ1-1; 7 bases map to TRBD1. CDR3 length: 12 amino acids. V was clipped by 5 bases and J by 3 bases; unmatched bases: 0. Germline V gives CDR1 ENHRY, CDR2 SYGVKD.

CDR3 amino acids: CASSERQGDQPQHF. The CDR3 bases are TGTGCCAGCAGTGAAAGACAGGGAGATCAGCCCCAGCATTTT. This chain links TRBV6-1 with TRBJ1-5; 7 bases agree with TRBD1. After removal of 2 bases from V and 5 bases from J, the junction contained 3 bases not matched to a gene. The germline V gene encodes CDR1 MNHNS and CDR2 SASEGT. The CDR3 totals 14 residues.

The chain is built from TRBV6-6 and TRBJ2-5, with D hard to call. CDR3 length: 14 amino acids. The germline V gene has CDR1 MNHNY and CDR2 SVGAGI (reference sequence). With 2 bases removed from V and 1 base from J, the gap between germline ends came to 8 bases. The CDR3 is CASSYPGSQETQYF. CDR3 DNA: TGTGCCAGCAGTTACCCCGGGTCCCAAGAGACCCAGTACTTC.

This sequence joins TRBV10-3 and TRBJ1-5; D ambiguous. V was shortened by 4 bases and J by 3 bases, with 7 bases between the two germline ends. The CDR3 sequence is 13 residues long. Germline V gene lookup returns CDR1 ENHRY and CDR2 SYGVKD. DNA for the CDR3: TGTGCCATCAGTGGGGAGATCAATCAGCCCCAGCATTTT. As protein: CAISGEINQPQHF.

This clone was observed a handful of times. The rearrangement uses TRBV18 and TRBJ2-1; TRBD1 aligns across 9 bases. Per the germline V gene, CDR1 is KGHSH and CDR2 is LQKENI. J lost 6 bases, V lost 5 bases, and 11 bases had no gene match. CDR3 length: 16 amino acids. CDR3 coding DNA: TGTGCCAGCTCATTACCAGACAGGGGGGATCTCAATGAGCAGTTCTTC. This translates into CASSLPDRGDLNEQFF.

The chain couples TRBV4-2 to TRBJ1-6; TRBD1 is a possible D gene (6 bases). V lost 6 bases and J 9 bases, leaving 9 bases between the germline ends. The length of the CDR3 is 12 residues. CDR1 and CDR2 from the germline V gene are LGHNA and YNFKEQ. The DNA of the CDR3 is TGTGCCAGCAGTCACAGGGTTTCACCCCTCCACTTT. Protein sequence: CASSHRVSPLHF.

The chain links TRBV19 to TRBJ1-1, with D possibly being TRBD1 (6 bases). V shed 5 bases and J shed 0 bases, with 16 bases lying between them. The CDR3 has 16 residues. Germline CDR1 and CDR2: LNHDA and SQIVND (reference sequence). The CDR3 bases are TGTGCCAGTAGTTCCCCGTACAGGGTCGTGAACACTGAAGCTTTCTTT. This sequence encodes CASSSPYRVVNTEAFF.

The J gene is TRBJ1-5, the V gene TRBV5-6; 7 bases match TRBD1. Germline V gene sequence: CDR1 SGHDT, CDR2 YYEEEE. The J segment lost 0 bases and the V segment lost 7 bases, leaving 16 bases of the junction unmatched. This CDR3 is built from 18 residues. For the CDR3, the DNA is TGTGCCAGCTCCTCCGGGGGACAGAGCCTCTATAGCAATCAGCCCCAGCATTTT. Protein sequence: CASSSGGQSLYSNQPQHF.

CDR3 DNA: TGTGCCAGCAGCCCGGCGGGGGGGTCTAAAGAGACCCAGTACTTC. Translating it yields CASSPAGGSKETQYF. V gene TRBV5-4 combines with J gene TRBJ2-5; 9 nucleotides match TRBD2. Looked up from germline, CDR1 is SGHNT and CDR2 is YYREEE (reference sequence). V lost 4 bases, J lost 3 bases, and 7 bases stayed unmatched. CDR3 length: 15 amino acids.

The chain couples TRBV10-3 to TRBJ1-4; a weak D match, TRBD1 (6 bases). The germline CDR1 and CDR2 sequences are ENHRY and SYGVKD. Trimming pared 7 bases from V and 3 bases from J, leaving 15 bases between. This CDR3 contains 15 residues. CDR3 sequence reads: CAIKTGTAPNEKLFF. The CDR3 bases are TGTGCCATCAAAACAGGGACCGCGCCTAATGAAAAACTGTTTTTT.

V and J are TRBV11-3 and TRBJ2-1; tentative D call: TRBD1 (5 bases). CDR3 size: 12 residues. V shed 5 bases and J shed 4 bases, with 6 bases lying between them. Germline lookup yields CDR1 SGHNT and CDR2 YENEEA. The CDR3 nucleotides read TGTGCCAGCAGCCAGGGATACAATGAGCAGTTCTTC. This gives the protein CASSQGYNEQFF.

The genes are TRBV18 and TRBJ1-2; 9 bases align to TRBD1. The germline CDR1 and CDR2 sequences are KGHSH and LQKENI. Trimming at V came to 2 bases and at J to 4 bases, leaving 2 bases not matched to a gene. This CDR3 has 14 amino acids. The CDR3 protein is CASSPDRGGYGYTF. CDR3 DNA: TGTGCCAGCTCACCAGACAGGGGGGGCTATGGCTACACCTTC.